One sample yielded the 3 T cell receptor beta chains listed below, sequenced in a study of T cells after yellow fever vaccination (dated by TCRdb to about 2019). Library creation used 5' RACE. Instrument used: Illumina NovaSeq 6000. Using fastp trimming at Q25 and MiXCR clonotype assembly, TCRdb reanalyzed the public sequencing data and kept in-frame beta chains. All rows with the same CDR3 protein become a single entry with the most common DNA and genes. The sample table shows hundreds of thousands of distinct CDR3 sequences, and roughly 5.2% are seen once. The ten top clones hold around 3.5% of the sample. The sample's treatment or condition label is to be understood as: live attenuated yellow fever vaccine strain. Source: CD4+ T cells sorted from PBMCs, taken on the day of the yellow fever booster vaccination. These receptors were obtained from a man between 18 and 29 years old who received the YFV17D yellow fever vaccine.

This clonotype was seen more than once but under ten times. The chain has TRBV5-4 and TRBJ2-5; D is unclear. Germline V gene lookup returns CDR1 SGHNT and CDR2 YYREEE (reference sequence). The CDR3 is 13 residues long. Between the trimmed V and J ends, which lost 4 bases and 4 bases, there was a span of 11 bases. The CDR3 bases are TGTGCCAGCAGCAACCGGGCCGGAGAGACCCAGTACTTC. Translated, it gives CASSNRAGETQYF.

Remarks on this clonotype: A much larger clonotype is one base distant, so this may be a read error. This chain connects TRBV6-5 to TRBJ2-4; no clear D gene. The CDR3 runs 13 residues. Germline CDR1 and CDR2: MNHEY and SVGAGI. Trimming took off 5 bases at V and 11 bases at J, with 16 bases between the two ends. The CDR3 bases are TGTGCCAGCAGTAGTCGGAAGATTCAGGTTCAGTACTTC. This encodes CASSSRKIQVQYF.

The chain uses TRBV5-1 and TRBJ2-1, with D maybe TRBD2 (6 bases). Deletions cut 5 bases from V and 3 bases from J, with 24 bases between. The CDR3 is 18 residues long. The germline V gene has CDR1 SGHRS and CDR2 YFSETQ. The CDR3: CASSGAGTEKEGYNEQFF. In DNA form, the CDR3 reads TGCGCCAGCAGTGGGGCCGGGACTGAGAAAGAAGGCTACAATGAGCAGTTCTTC. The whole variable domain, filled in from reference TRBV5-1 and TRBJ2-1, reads KAGVTQTPRYLIKTRGQQVTLSCSPISGHRSVSWYQQTPGQGLQFLFEYFSETQRNKGNFPGRFSGRQFSNSRSEMNVSTLELGDSALYLCASSGAGTEKEGYNEQFFGPGTRLTVL.